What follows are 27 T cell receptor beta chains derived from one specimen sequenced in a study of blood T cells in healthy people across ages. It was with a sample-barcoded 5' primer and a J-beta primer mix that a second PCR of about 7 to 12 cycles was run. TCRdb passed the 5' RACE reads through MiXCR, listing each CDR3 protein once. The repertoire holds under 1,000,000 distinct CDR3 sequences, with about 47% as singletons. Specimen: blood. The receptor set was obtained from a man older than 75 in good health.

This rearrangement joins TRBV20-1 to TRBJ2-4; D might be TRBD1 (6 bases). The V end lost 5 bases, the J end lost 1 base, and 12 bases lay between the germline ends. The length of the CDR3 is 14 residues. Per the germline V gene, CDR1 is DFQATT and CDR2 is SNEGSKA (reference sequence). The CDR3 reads CSASRQDAKNIQYF. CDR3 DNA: TGCAGTGCTTCCAGACAGGACGCCAAAAACATTCAGTACTTC.

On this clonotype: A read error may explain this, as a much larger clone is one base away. The CDR3 sequence: CSVDGGTLNEQFF. The CDR3 DNA follows: TGCAGCGTTGACGGCGGGACGCTCAATGAGCAGTTCTTC. This chain joins TRBV29-1 and TRBJ2-1; D might be TRBD2 (6 bases). The CDR3 covers 13 residues. Germline V gives CDR1 SQVTM, CDR2 ANQGSEA. V was pared by 3 bases and J by 6 bases, with 12 bases between.

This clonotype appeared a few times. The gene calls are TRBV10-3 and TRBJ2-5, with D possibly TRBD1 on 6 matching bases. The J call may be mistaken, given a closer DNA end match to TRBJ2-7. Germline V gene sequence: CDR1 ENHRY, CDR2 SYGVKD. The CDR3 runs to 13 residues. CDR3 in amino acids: CAISESSGVEQYF. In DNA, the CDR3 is TGTGCCATCAGTGAGTCGTCAGGGGTCGAGCAGTACTTC.

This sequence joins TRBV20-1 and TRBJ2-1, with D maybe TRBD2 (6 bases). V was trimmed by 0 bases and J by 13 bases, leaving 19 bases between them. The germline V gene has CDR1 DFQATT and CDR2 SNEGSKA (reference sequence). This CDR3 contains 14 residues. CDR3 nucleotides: TGCAGTGCTAGAGAGGAGGGGAACACGAAGACCCAGTTCTTC. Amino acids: CSAREEGNTKTQFF.

The DNA of the CDR3 is TGTGCCAGCAGCCCCGACGTCAGGAGGCGGAGTGAAAAACTGTTTTTT. The encoded protein is CASSPDVRRRSEKLFF. The gene calls are TRBV6-5 and TRBJ1-4; D gene ambiguous. Looked up from germline, CDR1 is MNHEY and CDR2 is SVGAGI. Trimming removed 6 bases from V and 7 bases from J, with 21 bases in between. The CDR3 is 16 amino acids.

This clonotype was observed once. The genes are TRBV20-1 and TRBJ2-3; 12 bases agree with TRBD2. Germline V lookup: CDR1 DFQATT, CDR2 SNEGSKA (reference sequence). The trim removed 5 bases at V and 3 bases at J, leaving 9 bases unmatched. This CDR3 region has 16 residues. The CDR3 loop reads CSAPPASGGGTDTQYF. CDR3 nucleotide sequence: TGCAGTGCTCCCCCGGCTAGCGGGGGGGGAACAGATACGCAGTATTTT.

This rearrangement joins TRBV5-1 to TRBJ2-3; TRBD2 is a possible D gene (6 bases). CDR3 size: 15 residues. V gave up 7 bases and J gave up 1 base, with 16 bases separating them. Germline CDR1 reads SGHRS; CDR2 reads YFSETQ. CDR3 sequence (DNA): TGCGCCAGCGGCCCCGGGACTGCTCGCACAGATACGCAGTATTTT. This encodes CASGPGTARTDTQYF.

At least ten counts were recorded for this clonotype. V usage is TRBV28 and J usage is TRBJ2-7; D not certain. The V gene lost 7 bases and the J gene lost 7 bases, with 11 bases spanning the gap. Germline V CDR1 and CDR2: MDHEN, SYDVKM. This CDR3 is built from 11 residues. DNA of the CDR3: TGTGCCAGCACCTATGAGGAGGAGCAGTACTTC. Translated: CASTYEEEQYF.

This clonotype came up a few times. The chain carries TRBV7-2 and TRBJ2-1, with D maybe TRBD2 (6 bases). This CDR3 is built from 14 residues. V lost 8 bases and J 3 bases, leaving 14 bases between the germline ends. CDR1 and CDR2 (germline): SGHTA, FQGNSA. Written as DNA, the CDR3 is TGTGCCAGCGGGGGGAGAAAGAACTACAATGAGCAGTTCTTC. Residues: CASGGRKNYNEQFF. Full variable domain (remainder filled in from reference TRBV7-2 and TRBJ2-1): GAGVSQSPSNKVTEKGKDVELRCDPISGHTALYWYRQSLGQGLEFLIYFQGNSAPDKSGLPSDRFSAERTGGSVSTLTIQRTQQEDSAVYLCASGGRKNYNEQFFGPGTRLTVL.

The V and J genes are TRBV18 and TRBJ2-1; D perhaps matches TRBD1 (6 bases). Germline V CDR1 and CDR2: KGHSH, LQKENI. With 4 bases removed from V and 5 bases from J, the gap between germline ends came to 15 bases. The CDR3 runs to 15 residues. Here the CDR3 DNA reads TGTGCCAGCTCACGGGGGCAGGGGCCCGACAATGAGCAGTTCTTC. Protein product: CASSRGQGPDNEQFF.

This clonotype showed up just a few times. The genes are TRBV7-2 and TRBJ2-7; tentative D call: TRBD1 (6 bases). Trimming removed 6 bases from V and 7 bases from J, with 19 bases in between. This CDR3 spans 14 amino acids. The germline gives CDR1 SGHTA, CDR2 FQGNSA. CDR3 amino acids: CASSSTGFSGEQYF. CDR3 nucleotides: TGTGCCAGCAGTTCTACAGGGTTTTCGGGGGAGCAGTACTTC. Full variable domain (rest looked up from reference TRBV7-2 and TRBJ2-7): GAGVSQSPSNKVTEKGKDVELRCDPISGHTALYWYRQSLGQGLEFLIYFQGNSAPDKSGLPSDRFSAERTGGSVSTLTIQRTQQEDSAVYLCASSSTGFSGEQYFGPGTRLTVT.

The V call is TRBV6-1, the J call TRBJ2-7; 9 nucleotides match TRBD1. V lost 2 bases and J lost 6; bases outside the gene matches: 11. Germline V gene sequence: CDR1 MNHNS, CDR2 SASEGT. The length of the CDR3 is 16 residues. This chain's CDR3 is CASSEFRDRVTGEQYF. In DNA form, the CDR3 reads TGTGCCAGCAGTGAATTCCGGGACAGGGTAACAGGCGAGCAGTACTTC.

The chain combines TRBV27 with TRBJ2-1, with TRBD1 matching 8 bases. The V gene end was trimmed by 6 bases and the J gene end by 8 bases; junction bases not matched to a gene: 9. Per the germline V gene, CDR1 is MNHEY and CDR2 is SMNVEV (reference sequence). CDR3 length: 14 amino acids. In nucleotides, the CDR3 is TGTGCCAGCAGATCCAGGACAGGGCCGGATGAGCAGTTCTTC. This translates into CASRSRTGPDEQFF.

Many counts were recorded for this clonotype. DNA for the CDR3: TGCAGCGTTCACAGCCCCGGGGTCTACAATGAGCAGTTCTTC. Protein product: CSVHSPGVYNEQFF. The chain employs TRBV29-1 and TRBJ2-1, with D possibly matching TRBD2 (5 bases). The CDR3 is 14 amino acids. Trimming removed 5 bases from V and 3 bases from J, with 14 bases in between. Germline loops: CDR1 SQVTM, CDR2 ANQGSEA.

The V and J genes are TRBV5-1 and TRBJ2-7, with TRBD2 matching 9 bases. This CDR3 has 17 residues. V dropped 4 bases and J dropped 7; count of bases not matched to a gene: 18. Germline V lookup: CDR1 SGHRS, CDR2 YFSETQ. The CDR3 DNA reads TGCGCCAGCAGCCCACGCCAACTAGCGGGTTCGAACAATGAGCAGTACTTC. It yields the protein CASSPRQLAGSNNEQYF.

CDR3 sequence: CAIRGTDSYEQYF. CDR3 sequence (DNA): TGTGCCATCAGGGGGACGGACTCCTACGAGCAGTACTTC. The chain recombines TRBV10-3 with TRBJ2-7; possibly TRBD1 or TRBD2 for D (5 bases each). The CDR3 length is 13 residues. With 6 bases removed from V and 0 bases from J, the gap between germline ends came to 9 bases. Germline V gene lookup returns CDR1 ENHRY and CDR2 SYGVKD.

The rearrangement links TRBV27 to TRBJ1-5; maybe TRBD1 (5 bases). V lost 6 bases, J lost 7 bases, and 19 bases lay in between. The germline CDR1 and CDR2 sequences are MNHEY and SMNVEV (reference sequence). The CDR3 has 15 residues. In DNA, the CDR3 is TGTGCCAGCAGACTTTTGGACACAGGAAGGCAGCCCCAGCATTTT. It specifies CASRLLDTGRQPQHF.

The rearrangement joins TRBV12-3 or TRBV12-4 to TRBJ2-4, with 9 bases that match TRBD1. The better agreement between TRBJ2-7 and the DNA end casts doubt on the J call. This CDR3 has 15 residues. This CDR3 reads CASSPGQGSTYEQYF. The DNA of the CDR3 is TGTGCCAGCAGTCCCGGACAGGGGTCGACCTACGAGCAGTACTTC.

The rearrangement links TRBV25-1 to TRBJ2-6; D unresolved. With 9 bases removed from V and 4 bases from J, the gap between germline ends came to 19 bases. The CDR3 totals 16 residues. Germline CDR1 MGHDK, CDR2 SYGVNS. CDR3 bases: TGTGCCAGTACTACCAACGGACGGTGGGGGGCCAACGTCCTGACTTTC. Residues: CASTTNGRWGANVLTF.

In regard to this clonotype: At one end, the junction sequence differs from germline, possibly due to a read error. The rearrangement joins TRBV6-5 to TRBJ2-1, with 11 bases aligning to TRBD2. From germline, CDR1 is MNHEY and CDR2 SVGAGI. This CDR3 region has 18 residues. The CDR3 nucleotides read TGTGCCAGCAGTTACTCGGGGCTAGCGGGAGGCTCCTACAATGGGCAGTTCTTC. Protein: CASSYSGLAGGSYNGQFF.

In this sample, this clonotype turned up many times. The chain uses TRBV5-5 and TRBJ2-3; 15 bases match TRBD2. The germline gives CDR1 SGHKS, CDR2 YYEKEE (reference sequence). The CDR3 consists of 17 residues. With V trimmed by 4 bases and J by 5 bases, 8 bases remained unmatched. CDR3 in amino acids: CASSGTGLAGGEDTQYF. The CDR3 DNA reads TGTGCCAGCAGCGGCACGGGACTAGCGGGAGGCGAAGATACGCAGTATTTT.

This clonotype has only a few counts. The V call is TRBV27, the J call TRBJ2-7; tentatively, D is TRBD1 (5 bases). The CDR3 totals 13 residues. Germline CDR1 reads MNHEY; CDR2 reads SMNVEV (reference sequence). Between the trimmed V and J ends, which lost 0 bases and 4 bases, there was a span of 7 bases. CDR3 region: CASSLSRVYEQYF. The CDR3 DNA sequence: TGTGCCAGCAGTTTATCCAGGGTTTACGAGCAGTACTTC.

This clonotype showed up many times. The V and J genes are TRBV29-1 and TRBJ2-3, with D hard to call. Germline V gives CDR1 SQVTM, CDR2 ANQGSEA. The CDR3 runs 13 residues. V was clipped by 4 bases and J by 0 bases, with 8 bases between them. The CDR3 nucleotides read TGCAGCGTTGGGCCTACTAGCACAGATACGCAGTATTTT. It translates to CSVGPTSTDTQYF.

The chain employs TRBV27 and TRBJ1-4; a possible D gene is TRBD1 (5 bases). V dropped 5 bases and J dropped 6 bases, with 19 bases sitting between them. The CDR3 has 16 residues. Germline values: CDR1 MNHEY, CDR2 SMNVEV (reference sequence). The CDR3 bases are TGTGCCAGCAGTCGACGGGGGGTAGCCTTCGATGAAAAACTGTTTTTT. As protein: CASSRRGVAFDEKLFF.

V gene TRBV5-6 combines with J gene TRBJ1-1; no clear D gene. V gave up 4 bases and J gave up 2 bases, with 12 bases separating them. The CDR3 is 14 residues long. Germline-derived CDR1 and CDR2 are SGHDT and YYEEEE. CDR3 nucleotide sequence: TGTGCCAGCAGCCCGTGGGCGGTTAACACTGAAGCTTTCTTT. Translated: CASSPWAVNTEAFF.

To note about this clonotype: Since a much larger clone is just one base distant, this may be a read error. CDR3 sequence (DNA): TGCGCCAGCAGCCAAGATAAAGGTACAGATACGCAGTATTTT. It encodes CASSQDKGTDTQYF. V usage is TRBV4-3 and J usage is TRBJ2-3; D is ambiguous. Germline CDR1 and CDR2: LGHNA and YSLEER. The CDR3 spans 14 residues. Trimming shortened V by 0 bases and J by 3 bases, and 7 bases separated the two germline ends.

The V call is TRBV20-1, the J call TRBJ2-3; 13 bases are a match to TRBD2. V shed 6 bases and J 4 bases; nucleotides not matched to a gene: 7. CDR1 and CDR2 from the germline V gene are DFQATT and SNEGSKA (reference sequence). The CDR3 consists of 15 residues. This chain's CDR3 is CSADQTSGRSDTQYF. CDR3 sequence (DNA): TGCAGTGCGGATCAGACTAGCGGGAGGTCAGATACGCAGTATTTT.